This note documents a single T cell receptor beta chain sequence. Its cognate antigen is unknown. This sample is drawn from a study of cytomegalovirus exposure and HLA in healthy donors. Primers included in the PCR were 60 Vbeta and 13 Jbeta primers. The repertoire was sequenced with immunoSEQ multiplex PCR; TCRdb's copy has only in-frame clones and lacks some. The profile covers over 150,000 clones, with under 80% appearing a single time and 3.5% to 5.5% taken by the ten largest. The V end was cut by 2 bases, the J end by 9 bases, with 10 bases between. Per germline, CDR1 GTSNPN and CDR2 SVGIG (reference sequence). This CDR3 is built from 11 residues. Study-wide points: Researchers reported that a few CMV-associated chains were confirmed in vitro as CMV antigen-specific. Analysis performed later showed TCR beta chains linked to HLA being more clonally expanded than equally common others. Most subjects' HLA-A and HLA-B alleles were reportedly predicted from TCR beta sequences. Being productive about 90% or about 30% of the time was typical of most TCR beta V segments in an earlier analysis.

Sequenced material: PBMCs. This TCR was recovered from a man aged 35 to 55 in good health and CMV-seronegative. The chain links TRBV30 to TRBJ1-2; the D is unclear. The chain's CDR3 is CAWSLVARYTF. The CDR3 region has the DNA TGTGCCTGGAGTTTGGTGGCCCGCTACACCTTC.